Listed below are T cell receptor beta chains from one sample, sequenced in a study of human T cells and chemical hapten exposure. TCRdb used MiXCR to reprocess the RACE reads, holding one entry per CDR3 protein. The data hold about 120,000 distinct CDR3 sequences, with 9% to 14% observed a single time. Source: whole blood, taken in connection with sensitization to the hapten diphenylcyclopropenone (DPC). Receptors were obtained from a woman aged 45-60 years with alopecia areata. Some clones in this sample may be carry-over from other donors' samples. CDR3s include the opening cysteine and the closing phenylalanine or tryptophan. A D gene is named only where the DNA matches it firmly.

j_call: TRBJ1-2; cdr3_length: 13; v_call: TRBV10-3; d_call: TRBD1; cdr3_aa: CAISAGTAYGYTF
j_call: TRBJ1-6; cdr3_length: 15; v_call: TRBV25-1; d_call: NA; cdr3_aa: CASSPAGRSYSPLHF
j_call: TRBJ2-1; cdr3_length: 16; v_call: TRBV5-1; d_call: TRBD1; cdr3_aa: CASSSTPGQGEDEQFF
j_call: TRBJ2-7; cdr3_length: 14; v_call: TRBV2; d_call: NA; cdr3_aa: CASNRGTVAYEQYF
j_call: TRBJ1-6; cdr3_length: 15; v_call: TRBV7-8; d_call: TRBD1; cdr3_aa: CASSAQGPYNSPLHF
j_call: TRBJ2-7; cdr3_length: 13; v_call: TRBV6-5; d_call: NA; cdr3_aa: CASSYSQGYEQYF
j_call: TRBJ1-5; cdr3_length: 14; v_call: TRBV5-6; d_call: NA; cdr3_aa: CASSLWGGNQPQHF
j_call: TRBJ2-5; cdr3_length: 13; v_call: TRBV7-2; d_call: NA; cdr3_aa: CASSLIDGETQYF
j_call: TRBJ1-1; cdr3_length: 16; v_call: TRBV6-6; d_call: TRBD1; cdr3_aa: CASSYLGTGENTEAFF
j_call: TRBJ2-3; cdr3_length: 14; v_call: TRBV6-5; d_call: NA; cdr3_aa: CASSYSKGTDTQYF
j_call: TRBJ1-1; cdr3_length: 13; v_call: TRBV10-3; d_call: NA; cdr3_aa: CAISEPLRGTAFF
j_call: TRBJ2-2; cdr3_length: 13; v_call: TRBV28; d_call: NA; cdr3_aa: CASSLEVHGELFF
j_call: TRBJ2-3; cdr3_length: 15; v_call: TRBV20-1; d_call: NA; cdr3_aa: CSAPTRSRGTDTQYF
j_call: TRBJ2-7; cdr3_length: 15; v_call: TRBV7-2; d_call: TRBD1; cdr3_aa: CASSLGTGTSYEQYF